This T cell receptor beta chain was found in a study of PD-1 blockade in classical Hodgkin lymphoma. Concerning this clone itself: The antigen is unknown.

TCRdb's table, derived via immunoSEQ multiplex PCR, lists solely in-frame clones and lacks some. This repertoire shows more than 20,000 clones, approximately 77% found once; its top ten account for 15% to 20%. General observations from the study: Later analyses included only patients treated at least 1 year post-ASCT. It was among complete responders that baseline diversity resembled that of newly diagnosed patients.

Regarding time point: cycle 4 day 1 (C4D1), after 6 weeks of nivolumab. Every patient was affected by relapse after autologous stem cell transplantation, while exposure to brentuximab vedotin was not uniform. Patients reached a best response of complete response, partial response or progressive disease. Per the germline V gene, CDR1 is SGHVS and CDR2 is FQNEAQ. This CDR3 comprises 15 residues. V dropped 5 bases and J dropped 0 bases, with 11 bases sitting between them. The sample consisted of peripheral blood mononuclear cells (PBMCs), taken before the fourth cycle of nivolumab. This TCR was recovered from a human donor with classical Hodgkin lymphoma. This chain connects TRBV7-8 to TRBJ1-3; D is undetermined. CDR3 coding DNA: TGTGCCAGCAGCGAACAAACGAGCTCTGGAAACACCATATATTTT. Amino acids: CASSEQTSSGNTIYF.